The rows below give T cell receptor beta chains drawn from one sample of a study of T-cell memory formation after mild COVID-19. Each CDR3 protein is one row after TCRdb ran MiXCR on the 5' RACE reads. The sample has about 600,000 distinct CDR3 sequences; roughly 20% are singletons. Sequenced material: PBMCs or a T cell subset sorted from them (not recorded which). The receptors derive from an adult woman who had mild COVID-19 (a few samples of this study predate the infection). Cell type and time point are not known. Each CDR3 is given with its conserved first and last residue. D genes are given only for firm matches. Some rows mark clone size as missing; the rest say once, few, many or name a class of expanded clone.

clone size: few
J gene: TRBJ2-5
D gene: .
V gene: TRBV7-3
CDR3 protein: CASSLGPSRETQYF
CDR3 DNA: TGTGCCAGCAGCTTAGGCCCTAGCCGGGAGACCCAGTACTTC

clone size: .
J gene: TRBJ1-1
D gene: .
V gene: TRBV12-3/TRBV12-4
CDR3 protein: CASSSNQGLMNTEAFF
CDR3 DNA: TGTGCCAGCAGTTCCAATCAGGGATTGATGAACACTGAAGCTTTCTTT

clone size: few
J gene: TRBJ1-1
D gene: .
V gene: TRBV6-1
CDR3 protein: CASSESTLGVTEAFF
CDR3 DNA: TGTGCCAGCAGTGAATCGACCCTCGGGGTCACTGAAGCTTTCTTT

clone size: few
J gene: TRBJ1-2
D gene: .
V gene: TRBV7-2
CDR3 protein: CASSPLAGGHSGYTF
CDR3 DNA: TGTGCCAGCAGCCCACTTGCCGGGGGCCACTCTGGCTACACCTTC

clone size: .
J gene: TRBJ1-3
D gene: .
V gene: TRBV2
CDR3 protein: CASSDRTNSGNTIYF
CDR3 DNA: TGTGCCAGCAGTGATAGGACAAACTCTGGAAACACCATATATTTT

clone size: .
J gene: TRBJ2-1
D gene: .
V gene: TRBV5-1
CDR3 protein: CASSWLADNEQFF
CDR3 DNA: TGCGCCAGCAGCTGGTTGGCGGACAATGAGCAGTTCTTC

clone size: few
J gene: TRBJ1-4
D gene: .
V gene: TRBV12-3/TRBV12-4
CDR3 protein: CASSGPNEKLFF
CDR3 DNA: TGTGCCAGCAGCGGCCCGAATGAAAAACTGTTTTTT

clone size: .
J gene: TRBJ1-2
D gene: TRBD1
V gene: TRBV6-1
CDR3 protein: CASSEGQVANYGYTF
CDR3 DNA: TGTGCCAGCAGTGAGGGACAGGTGGCTAACTATGGCTACACCTTC

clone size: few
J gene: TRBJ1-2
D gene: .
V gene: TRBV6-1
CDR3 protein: CASSENHPGSGYTF
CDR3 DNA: TGTGCCAGCAGTGAAAACCATCCGGGTAGTGGCTACACCTTC

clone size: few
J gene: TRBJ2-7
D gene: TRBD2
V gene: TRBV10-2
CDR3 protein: CASSGTSGGAAQYF
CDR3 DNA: TGCGCCAGCAGTGGGACTAGCGGGGGGGCCGCGCAGTACTTC

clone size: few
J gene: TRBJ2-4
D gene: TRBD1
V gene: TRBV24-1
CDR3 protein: CATSDPGQGASKNIQYF
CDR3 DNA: TGTGCCACCAGTGACCCGGGACAGGGGGCTTCCAAAAACATTCAGTACTTC

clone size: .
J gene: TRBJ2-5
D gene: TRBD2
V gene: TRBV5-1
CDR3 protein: CASSRGTSGHQETQYF
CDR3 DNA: TGCGCCAGCAGCCGAGGGACTAGCGGACACCAAGAGACCCAGTACTTC

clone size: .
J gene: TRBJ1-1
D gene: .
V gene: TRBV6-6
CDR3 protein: CASSNREGNTEAFF
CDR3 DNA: TGTGCCAGCAGCAACAGGGAAGGCAACACTGAAGCTTTCTTT

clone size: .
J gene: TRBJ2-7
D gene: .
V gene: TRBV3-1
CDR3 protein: CASSQQGNEQYF
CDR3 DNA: TGTGCCAGCAGCCAACAGGGGAACGAGCAGTACTTC

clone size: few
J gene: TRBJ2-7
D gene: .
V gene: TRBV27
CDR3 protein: CASTGASASYEQYF
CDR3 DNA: TGTGCCAGCACTGGGGCTAGCGCATCCTACGAGCAGTACTTC

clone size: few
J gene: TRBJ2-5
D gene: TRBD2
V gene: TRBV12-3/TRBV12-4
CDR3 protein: CASSFGLAGGIGETQYF
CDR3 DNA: TGTGCCAGCAGTTTTGGCCTAGCGGGAGGGATTGGAGAGACCCAGTACTTC

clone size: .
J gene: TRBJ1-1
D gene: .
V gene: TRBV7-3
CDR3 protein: CASSLGTSSEAFF
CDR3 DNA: TGTGCCAGCAGCTTAGGGACAAGCTCTGAAGCTTTCTTT

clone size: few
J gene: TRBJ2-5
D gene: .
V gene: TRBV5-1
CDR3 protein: CASSFYSWVAEESQYF
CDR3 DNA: TGCGCCAGCAGCTTCTATTCCTGGGTAGCGGAAGAGAGCCAGTACTTC

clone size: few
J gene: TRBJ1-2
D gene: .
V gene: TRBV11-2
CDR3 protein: CASSSGQWDYGYTF
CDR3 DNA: TGTGCCAGCAGCTCGGGACAATGGGACTATGGCTACACCTTC

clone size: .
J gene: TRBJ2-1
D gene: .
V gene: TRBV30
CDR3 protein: CAWSSRAPSNEQFF
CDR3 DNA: TGTGCCTGGAGTTCGCGAGCCCCGTCAAATGAGCAGTTCTTC

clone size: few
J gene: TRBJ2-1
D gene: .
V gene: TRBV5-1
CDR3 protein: CASSLAGRTYGEQFF
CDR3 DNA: TGCGCCAGCAGCTTGGCCGGTAGGACTTACGGTGAGCAGTTCTTC

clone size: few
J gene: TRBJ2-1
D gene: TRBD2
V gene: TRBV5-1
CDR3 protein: CASSFPGGRSWSYNEQFF
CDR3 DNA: TGCGCCAGCAGCTTCCCGGGGGGGCGGTCTTGGTCCTACAATGAGCAGTTCTTC

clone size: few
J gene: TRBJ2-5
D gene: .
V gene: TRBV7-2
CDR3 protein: CASSFFVQETQYF
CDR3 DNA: TGTGCCAGCAGCTTTTTCGTCCAAGAGACCCAGTACTTC

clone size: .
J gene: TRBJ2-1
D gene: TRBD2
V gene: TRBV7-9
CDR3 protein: CASSLGTGLAGGPEQFF
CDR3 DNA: TGTGCCAGCAGCTTAGGGACAGGACTAGCGGGAGGGCCTGAGCAGTTCTTC

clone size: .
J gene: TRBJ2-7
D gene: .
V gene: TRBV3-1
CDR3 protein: CASSQTEWQYF
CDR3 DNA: TGTGCCAGCAGCCAAACAGAGTGGCAGTACTTC

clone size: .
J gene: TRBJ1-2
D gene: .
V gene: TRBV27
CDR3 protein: CASMRRGLHNYGYTF
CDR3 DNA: TGTGCCAGCATGAGACGGGGGCTACATAACTATGGCTACACCTTC

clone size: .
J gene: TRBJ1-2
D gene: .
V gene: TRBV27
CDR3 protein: CASSPPPWQGNYGYTF
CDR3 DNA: TGTGCCAGCAGTCCCCCTCCCTGGCAGGGAAACTATGGCTACACCTTC

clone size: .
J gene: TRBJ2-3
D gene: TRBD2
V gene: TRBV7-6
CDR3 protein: CASSRTSGRKDTQYF
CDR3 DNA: TGTGCCAGCAGCCGGACTAGCGGGAGGAAAGATACGCAGTATTTT

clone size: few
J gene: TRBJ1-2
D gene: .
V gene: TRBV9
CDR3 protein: CASSVDGGNYGYTF
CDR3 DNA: TGTGCCAGCAGCGTAGATGGAGGGAACTATGGCTACACCTTC

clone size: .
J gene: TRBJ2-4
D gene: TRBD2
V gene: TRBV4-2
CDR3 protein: CASSLAGEAKNIQYF
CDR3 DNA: TGTGCCAGCAGCCTAGCGGGGGAAGCCAAAAACATTCAGTACTTC

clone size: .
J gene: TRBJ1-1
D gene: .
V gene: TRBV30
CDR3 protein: CAWSLLGGDTEAFF
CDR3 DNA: TGTGCCTGGAGCCTATTGGGGGGGGACACTGAAGCTTTCTTT

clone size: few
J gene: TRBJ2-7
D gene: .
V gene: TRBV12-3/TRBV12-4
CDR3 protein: CASSPREFSYEQYF
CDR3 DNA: TGTGCCAGCAGCCCCAGGGAATTCTCCTACGAGCAGTACTTC

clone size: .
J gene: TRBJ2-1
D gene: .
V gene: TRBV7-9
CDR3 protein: CASSTDFIDEQFF
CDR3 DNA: TGTGCCAGCAGCACGGACTTTATAGATGAGCAGTTCTTC

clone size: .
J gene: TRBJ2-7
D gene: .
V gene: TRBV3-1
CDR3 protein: CASSPRTLYEQYF
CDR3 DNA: TGTGCCAGCAGCCCCAGGACCCTCTACGAGCAGTACTTC

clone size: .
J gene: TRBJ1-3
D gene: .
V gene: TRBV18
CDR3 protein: CASSNGGSSGNTIYF
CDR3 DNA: TGTGCCAGCTCCAATGGGGGAAGCTCTGGAAACACCATATATTTT

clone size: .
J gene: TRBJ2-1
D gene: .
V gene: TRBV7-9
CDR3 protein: CASSQGQINEQFF
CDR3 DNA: TGTGCCAGCAGCCAGGGACAAATCAATGAGCAGTTCTTC

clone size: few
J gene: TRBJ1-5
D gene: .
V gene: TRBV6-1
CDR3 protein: CASSGGRGDQPQHF
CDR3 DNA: TGTGCCAGCAGTGGTGGACGGGGCGATCAGCCCCAGCATTTT

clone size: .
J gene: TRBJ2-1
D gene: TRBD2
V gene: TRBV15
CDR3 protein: CATSNGLAGSYNEQFF
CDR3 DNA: TGTGCCACCAGCAACGGACTAGCGGGCTCCTACAATGAGCAGTTCTTC

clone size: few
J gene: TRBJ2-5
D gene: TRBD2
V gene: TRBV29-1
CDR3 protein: CSVAGTSAETQYF
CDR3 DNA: TGCAGCGTTGCCGGGACTAGCGCCGAGACCCAGTACTTC

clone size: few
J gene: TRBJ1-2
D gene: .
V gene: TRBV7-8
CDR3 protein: CASSVDSAYGYTF
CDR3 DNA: TGTGCCAGCAGCGTCGACAGCGCTTATGGCTACACCTTC

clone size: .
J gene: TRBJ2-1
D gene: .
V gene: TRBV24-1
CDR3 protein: CATGDTGTVRDEQFF
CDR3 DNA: TGTGCCACCGGTGACACCGGGACTGTGAGAGATGAGCAGTTCTTC

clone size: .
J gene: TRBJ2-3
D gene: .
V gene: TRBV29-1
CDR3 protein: CSVVTDSTDTQYF
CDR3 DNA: TGCAGCGTGGTGACAGATAGCACAGATACGCAGTATTTT

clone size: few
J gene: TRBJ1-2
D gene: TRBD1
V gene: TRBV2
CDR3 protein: CASNPGQGFQVYGYTF
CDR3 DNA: TGTGCCAGCAATCCGGGACAGGGGTTTCAGGTCTATGGCTACACCTTC

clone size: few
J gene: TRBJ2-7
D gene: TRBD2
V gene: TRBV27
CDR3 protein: CASSLVSGRAVYEQYF
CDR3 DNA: TGTGCCAGCAGTTTGGTTAGCGGGAGGGCCGTTTACGAGCAGTACTTC

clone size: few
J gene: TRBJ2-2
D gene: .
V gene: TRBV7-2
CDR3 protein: CASSLGGYTNTGELFF
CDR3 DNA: TGTGCCAGCAGCTTGGGCGGATACACGAACACCGGGGAGCTGTTTTTT